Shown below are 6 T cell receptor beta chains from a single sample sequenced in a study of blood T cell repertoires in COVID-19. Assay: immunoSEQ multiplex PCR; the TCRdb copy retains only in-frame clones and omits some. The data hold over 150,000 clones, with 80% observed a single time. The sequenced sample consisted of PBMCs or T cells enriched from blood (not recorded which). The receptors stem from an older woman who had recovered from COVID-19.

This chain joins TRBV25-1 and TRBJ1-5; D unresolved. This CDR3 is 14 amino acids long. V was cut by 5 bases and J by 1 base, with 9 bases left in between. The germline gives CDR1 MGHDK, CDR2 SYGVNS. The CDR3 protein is CASSTAWSNQPQHF. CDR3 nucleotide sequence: TGTGCCAGCAGTACAGCCTGGAGCAATCAGCCCCAGCATTTT.

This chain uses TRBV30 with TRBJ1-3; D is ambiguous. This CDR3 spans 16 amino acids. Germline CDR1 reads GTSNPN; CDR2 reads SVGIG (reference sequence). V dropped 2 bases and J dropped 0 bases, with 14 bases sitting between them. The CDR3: CAWSRGQFNSGNTIYF. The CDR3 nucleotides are TGTGCCTGGAGTCGTGGGCAGTTTAACTCTGGAAACACCATATATTTT.

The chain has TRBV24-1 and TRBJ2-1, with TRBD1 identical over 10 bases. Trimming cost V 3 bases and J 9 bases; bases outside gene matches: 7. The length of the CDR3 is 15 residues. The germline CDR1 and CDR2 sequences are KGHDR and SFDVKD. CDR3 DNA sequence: TGTGCCACCAGTGATCCCGGGACAGGGGAAGGTGAGCAGTTCTTC. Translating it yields CATSDPGTGEGEQFF.

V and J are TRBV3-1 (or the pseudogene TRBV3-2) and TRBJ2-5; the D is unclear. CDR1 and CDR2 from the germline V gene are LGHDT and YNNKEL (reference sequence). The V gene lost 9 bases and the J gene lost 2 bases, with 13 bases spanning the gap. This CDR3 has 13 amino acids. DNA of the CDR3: TGTGCCAGTAATTCGTACTGGCAAGAGACCCAGTACTTC. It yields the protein CASNSYWQETQYF.

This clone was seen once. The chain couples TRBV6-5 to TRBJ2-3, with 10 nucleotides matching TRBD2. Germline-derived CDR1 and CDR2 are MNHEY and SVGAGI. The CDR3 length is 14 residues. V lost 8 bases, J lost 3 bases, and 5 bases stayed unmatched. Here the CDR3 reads CASRPAGGTDTQYF. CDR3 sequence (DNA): TGTGCCAGCCGTCCAGCGGGGGGGACAGATACGCAGTATTTT.

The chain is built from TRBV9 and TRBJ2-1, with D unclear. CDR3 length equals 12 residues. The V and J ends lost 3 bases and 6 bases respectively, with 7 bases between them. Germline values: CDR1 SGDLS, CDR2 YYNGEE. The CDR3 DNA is TGTGCCAGCAGCGCCTCCCTCAATGAGCAGTTCTTC. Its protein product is CASSASLNEQFF.